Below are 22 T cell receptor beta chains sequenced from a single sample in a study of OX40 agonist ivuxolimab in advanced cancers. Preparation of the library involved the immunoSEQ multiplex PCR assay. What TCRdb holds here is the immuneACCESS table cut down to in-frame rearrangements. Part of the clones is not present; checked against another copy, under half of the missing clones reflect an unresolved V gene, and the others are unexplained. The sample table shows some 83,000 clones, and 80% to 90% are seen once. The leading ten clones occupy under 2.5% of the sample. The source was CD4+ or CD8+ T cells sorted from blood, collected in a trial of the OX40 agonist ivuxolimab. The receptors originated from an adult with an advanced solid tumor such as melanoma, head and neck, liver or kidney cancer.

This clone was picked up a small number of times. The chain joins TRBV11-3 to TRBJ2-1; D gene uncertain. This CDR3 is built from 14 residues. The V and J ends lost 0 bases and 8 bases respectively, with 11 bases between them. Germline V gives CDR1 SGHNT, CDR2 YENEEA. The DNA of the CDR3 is TGTGCCAGCAGCTTAGATCAACTTAGCCATGAGCAGTTCTTC. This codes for CASSLDQLSHEQFF.

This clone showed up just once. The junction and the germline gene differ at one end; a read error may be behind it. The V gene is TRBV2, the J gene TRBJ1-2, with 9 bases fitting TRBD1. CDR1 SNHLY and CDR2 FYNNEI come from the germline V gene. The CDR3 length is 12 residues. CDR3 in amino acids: CASDDRDREYDF. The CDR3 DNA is TGTGCCAGCGATGACCGGGACAGGGAATATGACTTC.

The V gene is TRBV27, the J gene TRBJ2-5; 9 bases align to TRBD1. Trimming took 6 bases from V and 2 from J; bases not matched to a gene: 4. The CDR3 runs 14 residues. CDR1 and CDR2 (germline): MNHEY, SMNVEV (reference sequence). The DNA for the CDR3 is TGTGCCAGCAGAGACAGGGGGAGACAAGAGACCCAGTACTTC. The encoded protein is CASRDRGRQETQYF.

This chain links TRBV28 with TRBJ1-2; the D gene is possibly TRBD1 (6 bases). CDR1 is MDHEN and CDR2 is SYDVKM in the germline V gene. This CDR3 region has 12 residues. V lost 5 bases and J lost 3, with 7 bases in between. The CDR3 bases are TGTGCCAGCAGTCGGACAGACTATGGCTACACCTTC. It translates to CASSRTDYGYTF.

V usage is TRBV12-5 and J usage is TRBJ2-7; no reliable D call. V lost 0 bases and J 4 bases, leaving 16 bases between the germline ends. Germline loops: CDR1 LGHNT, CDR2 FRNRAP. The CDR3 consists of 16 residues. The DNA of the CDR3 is TGTGCTAGTGGTTTGGTAGACTCCGTTGCGGAATACGAGCAGTACTTC. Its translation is CASGLVDSVAEYEQYF. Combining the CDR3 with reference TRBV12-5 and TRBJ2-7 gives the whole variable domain DARVTQTPRHKVTEMGQEVTMRCQPILGHNTVFWYRQTMMQGLELLAYFRNRAPLDDSGMPKDRFSAEMPDATLATLKIQPSEPRDSAVYFCASGLVDSVAEYEQYFGPGTRLTVT.

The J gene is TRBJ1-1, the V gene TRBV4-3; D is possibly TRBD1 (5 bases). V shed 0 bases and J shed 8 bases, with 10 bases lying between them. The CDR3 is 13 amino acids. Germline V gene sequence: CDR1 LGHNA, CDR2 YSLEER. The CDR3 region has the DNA TGCGCCAGCAGCCAAGATCAGGGATGGGAAGCTTTCTTT. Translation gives CASSQDQGWEAFF.

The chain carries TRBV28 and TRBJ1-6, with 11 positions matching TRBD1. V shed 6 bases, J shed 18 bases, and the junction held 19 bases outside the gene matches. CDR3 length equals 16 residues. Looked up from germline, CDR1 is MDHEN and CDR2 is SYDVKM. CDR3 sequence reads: CASSAPPGQGDGGPHF. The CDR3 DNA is TGTGCCAGCAGCGCCCCACCGGGACAGGGGGACGGTGGCCCCCACTTT. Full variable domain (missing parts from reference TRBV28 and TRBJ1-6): DVKVTQSSRYLVKRTGEKVFLECVQDMDHENMFWYRQDPGLGLRLIYFSYDVKMKEKGDIPEGYSVSREKKERFSLILESASTNQTSMYLCASSAPPGQGDGGPHFGNGTRLTVT.

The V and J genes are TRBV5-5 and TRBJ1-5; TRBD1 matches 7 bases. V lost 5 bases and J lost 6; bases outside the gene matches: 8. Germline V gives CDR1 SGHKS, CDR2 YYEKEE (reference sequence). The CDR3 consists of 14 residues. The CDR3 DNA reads TGTGCCAGCAGAAGACAGGGAGAAGGTCAGCCCCAGCATTTT. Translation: CASRRQGEGQPQHF.

The CDR3 sequence is CASTQLAALSYNEQFF. The DNA for the CDR3 is TGTGCCAGCACCCAACTAGCGGCTTTATCCTACAATGAGCAGTTCTTC. The J gene is TRBJ2-1, the V gene TRBV7-9, with 8 bases aligning to TRBD2. Losses at the gene ends were 7 bases for V and 1 base for J; bases not matched to a gene: 9. CDR3 size: 16 residues. CDR1 and CDR2 from the germline V gene are SEHNR and FQNEAQ (reference sequence).

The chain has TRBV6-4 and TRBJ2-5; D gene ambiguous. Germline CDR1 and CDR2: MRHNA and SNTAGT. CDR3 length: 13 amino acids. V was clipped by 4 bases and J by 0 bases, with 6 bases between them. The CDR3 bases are TGTGCCAGCAGTGTGTCCTACCAAGAGACCCAGTACTTC. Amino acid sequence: CASSVSYQETQYF.

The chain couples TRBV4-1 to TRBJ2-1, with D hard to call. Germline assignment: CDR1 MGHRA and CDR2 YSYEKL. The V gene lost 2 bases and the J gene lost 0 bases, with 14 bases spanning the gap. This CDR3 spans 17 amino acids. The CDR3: CASSQPVDTSSYNEQFF. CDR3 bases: TGCGCCAGCAGCCAACCAGTCGACACGAGCTCCTACAATGAGCAGTTCTTC.

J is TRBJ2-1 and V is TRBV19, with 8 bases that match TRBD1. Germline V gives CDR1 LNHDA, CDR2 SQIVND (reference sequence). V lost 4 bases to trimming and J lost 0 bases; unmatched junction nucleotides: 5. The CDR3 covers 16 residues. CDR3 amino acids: CASSTLTGGSYNEQFF. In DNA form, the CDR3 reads TGTGCCAGTAGTACCCTTACAGGGGGCTCCTACAATGAGCAGTTCTTC. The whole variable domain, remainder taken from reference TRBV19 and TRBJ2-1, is DGGITQSPKYLFRKEGQNVTLSCEQNLNHDAMYWYRQDPGQGLRLIYYSQIVNDFQKGDIAEGYSVSREKKESFPLTVTSAQKNPTAFYLCASSTLTGGSYNEQFFGPGTRLTVL.

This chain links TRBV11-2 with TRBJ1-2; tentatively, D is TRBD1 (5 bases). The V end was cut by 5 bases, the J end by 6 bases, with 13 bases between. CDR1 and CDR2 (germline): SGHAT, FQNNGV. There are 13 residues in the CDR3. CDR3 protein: CASSTRGSHGYTF. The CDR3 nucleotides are TGTGCCAGCAGCACTAGGGGCAGCCATGGCTACACCTTC. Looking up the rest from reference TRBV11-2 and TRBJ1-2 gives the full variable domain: EAGVAQSPRYKIIEKRQSVAFWCNPISGHATLYWYQQILGQGPKLLIQFQNNGVVDDSQLPKDRFSAERLKGVDSTLKIQPAKLEDSAVYLCASSTRGSHGYTFGSGTRLTVV.

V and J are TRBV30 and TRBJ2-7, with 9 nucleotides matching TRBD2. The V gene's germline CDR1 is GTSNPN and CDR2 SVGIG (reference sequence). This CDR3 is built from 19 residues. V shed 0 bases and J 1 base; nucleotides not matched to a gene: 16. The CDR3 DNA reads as TGTGCCTGGAGTGTACTAAGGGGTGTAGTGAGCGGGGGGTCCTACGAGCAGTACTTC. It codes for CAWSVLRGVVSGGSYEQYF. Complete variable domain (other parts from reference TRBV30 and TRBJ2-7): SQTIHQWPATLVQPVGSPLSLECTVEGTSNPNLYWYRQAAGRGLQLLFYSVGIGQISSEVPQNLSASRPQDRQFILSSKKLLLSDSGFYLCAWSVLRGVVSGGSYEQYFGPGTRLTVT.

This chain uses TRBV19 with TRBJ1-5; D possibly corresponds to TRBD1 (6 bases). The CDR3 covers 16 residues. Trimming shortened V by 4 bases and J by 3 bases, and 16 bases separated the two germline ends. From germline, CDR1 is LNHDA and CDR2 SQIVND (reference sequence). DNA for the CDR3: TGTGCCAGTAGTACTCAGGGGAGACGTAACAATCAGCCCCAGCATTTT. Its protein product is CASSTQGRRNNQPQHF.

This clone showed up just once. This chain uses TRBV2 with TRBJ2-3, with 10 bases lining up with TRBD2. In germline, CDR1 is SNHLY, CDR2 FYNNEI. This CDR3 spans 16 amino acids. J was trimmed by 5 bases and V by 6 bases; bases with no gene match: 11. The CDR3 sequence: CASRSIGTSDQDTQYF. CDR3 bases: TGTGCCAGCAGATCAATTGGGACTAGCGATCAAGATACGCAGTATTTT. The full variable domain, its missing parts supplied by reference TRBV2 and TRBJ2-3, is EPEVTQTPSHQVTQMGQEVILRCVPISNHLYFYWYRQILGQKVEFLVSFYNNEISEKSEIFDDQFSVERPDGSNFTLKIRSTKLEDSAMYFCASRSIGTSDQDTQYFGPGTRLTVL.

The CDR3 is CASSFPGTYEQYF. As DNA, the CDR3 is TGCGCCAGCAGCTTCCCGGGCACCTACGAGCAGTACTTC. V gene TRBV5-1 combines with J gene TRBJ2-7; unclear D gene. The V end was cut by 2 bases, the J end by 2 bases, with 8 bases between. Germline V gene sequence: CDR1 SGHRS, CDR2 YFSETQ. The CDR3 spans 13 residues.

CDR3: CASSYSGLGADTQYF. CDR3 DNA: TGTGCCAGCAGTTACTCCGGACTAGGGGCTGATACGCAGTATTTT. This chain uses TRBV6-5 with TRBJ2-3; 7 bases agree with TRBD2. CDR3 length: 15 residues. Looked up from germline, CDR1 is MNHEY and CDR2 is SVGAGI. V was clipped by 0 bases and J by 6 bases; unmatched bases: 6.

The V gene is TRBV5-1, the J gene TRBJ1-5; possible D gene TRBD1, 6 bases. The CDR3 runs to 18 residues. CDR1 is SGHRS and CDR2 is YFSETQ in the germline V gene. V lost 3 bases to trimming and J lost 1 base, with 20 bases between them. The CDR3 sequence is CASSSGFRGDRSNQPQHF. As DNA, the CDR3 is TGCGCCAGCAGCTCGGGGTTTAGGGGGGATCGGAGCAATCAGCCCCAGCATTTT.

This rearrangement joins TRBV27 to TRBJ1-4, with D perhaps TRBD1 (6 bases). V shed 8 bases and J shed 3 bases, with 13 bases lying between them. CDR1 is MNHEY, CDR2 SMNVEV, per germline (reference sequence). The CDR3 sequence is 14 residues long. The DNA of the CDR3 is TGTGCCAGCCACGGACAGCATTCTAATGAAAAACTGTTTTTT. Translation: CASHGQHSNEKLFF.

In DNA, the CDR3 is TGTGCCAGCAGTCCGCTGACCACGGAACCGTTACGCCTTAATGAAAAACTGTTTTTT. Amino acids: CASSPLTTEPLRLNEKLFF. V is TRBV28 and J is TRBJ1-4, with no clear D. CDR1 and CDR2 from the germline V gene are MDHEN and SYDVKM. The CDR3 contains 19 residues. Trimming stripped 5 bases from V and 4 bases from J, with 26 bases between.

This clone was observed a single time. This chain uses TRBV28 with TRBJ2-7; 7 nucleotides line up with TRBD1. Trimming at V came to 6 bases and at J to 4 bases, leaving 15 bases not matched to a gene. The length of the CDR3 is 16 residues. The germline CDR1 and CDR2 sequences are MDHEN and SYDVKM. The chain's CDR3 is CASSPPGTGVRYEQYF. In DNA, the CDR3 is TGTGCCAGCAGCCCCCCAGGAACAGGGGTCCGGTACGAGCAGTACTTC.